This TCR beta chain originates from a study of shared clonotypes between healthy human individuals. Deep-level assay runs were performed. Here immunoSEQ multiplex PCR was the method, and the copy in TCRdb shows in-frame clones only, minus some. The sample shows over 1.4 million clones, roughly 97% of them seen only once. To note about this clone: Its cognate antigen is unknown.

From CD4+ cells came CD45RA+ naive and CD45RA-negative memory subsets. There are 14 residues in the CDR3. The germline V gene has CDR1 LGHNA and CDR2 YSLEER. V shed 0 bases and J 7 bases; nucleotides not matched to a gene: 5. General study points: Larger richness was generally estimated for naive than memory subsets. A handful of donors had 4% to 6.5% of their naive CD4 clonotypes in common.

The sample was naive CD4+ T cells sorted from blood. The sample's subset: CD45RA+ positively selected. The receptor's source is a young man in good health. This chain connects TRBV4-3 to TRBJ2-5; 7 bases fit TRBD1. CDR3 sequence reads: CASSQERAGGTQYF. Written as DNA, the CDR3 is TGCGCCAGCAGCCAAGAGAGGGCAGGGGGGACCCAGTACTTC.